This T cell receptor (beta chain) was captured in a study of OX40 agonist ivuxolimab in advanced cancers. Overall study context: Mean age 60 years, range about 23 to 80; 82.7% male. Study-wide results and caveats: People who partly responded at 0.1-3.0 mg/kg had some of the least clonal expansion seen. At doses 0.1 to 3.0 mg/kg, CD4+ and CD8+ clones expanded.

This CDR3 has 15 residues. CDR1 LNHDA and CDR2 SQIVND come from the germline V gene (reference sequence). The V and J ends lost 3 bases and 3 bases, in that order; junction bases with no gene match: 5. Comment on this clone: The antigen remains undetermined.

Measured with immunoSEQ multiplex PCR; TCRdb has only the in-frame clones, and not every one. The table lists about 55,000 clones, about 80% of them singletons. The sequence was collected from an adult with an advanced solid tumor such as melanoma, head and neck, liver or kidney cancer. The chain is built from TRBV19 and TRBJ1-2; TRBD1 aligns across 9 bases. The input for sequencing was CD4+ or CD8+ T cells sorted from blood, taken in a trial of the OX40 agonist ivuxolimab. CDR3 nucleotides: TGTGCCAGTAGTATCCAGACAGGGGGGGACTATGGCTACACCTTC. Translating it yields CASSIQTGGDYGYTF. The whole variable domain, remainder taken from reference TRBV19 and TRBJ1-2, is DGGITQSPKYLFRKEGQNVTLSCEQNLNHDAMYWYRQDPGQGLRLIYYSQIVNDFQKGDIAEGYSVSREKKESFPLTVTSAQKNPTAFYLCASSIQTGGDYGYTFGSGTRLTVV.